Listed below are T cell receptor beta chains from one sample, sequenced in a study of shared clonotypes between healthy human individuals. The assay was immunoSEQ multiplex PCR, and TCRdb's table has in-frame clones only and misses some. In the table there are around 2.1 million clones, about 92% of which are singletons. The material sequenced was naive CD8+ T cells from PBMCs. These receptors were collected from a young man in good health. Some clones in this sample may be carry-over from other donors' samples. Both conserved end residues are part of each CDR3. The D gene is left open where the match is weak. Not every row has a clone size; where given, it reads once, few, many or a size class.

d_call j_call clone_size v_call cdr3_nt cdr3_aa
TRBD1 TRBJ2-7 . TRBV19 TGTGCCAGTAGTTTCCAGGGGGCCTACGAGCAGTACTTC CASSFQGAYEQYF
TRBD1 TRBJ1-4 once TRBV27 TGTGCCAGCAGCCCCTTTGGGACAGGGGAGTTCGGACTGTTTTTT CASSPFGTGEFGLFF
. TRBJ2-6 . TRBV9 TGTGCCAGCAGCGCCCAGGGGGGCCTCGGGGCCAACGTCCTGACTTTC CASSAQGGLGANVLTF
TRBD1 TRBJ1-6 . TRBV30 TGTGCCTGGAGGGACAGGGTGGGGTATAATTCACCCCTCCACTTT CAWRDRVGYNSPLHF
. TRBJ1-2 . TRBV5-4 TGTGCCAGCAGCCCCATTGGGGGCGGGTATGGCTACACCTTC CASSPIGGGYGYTF
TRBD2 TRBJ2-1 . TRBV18 TGTGCCAGCTCACCAGGGACTAGCGGGAGGAACAATGAGCAGTTCTTC CASSPGTSGRNNEQFF
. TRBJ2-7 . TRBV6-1 TGTGCCACCAAGCTGGGGGTAGCCGCCTACGAGCAGTACTTC CATKLGVAAYEQYF
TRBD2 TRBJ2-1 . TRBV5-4 TGTGCCAGCAGCTTGGCCGGGACTAGCGGGGCGAATGAGCAGTTCTTC CASSLAGTSGANEQFF
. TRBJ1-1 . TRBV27 TGTGCCAGCAGTTCCCAGGACAGCAACACTGAAGCTTTCTTT CASSSQDSNTEAFF
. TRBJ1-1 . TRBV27 TGTGCCAGCAGTTTATCAGGGCCGACCACTGAAGCTTTCTTT CASSLSGPTTEAFF
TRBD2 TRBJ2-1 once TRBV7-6 TGTGCCAGCAGCTTATTAGTGGGGACTAGCGGACAACCCTACAATGAGCAGTTCTTC CASSLLVGTSGQPYNEQFF
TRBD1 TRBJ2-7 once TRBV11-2 TGTGCCAGCAGCAATGGAGTACAGGGGATCTACGAGCAGTACTTC CASSNGVQGIYEQYF
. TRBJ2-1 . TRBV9 TGTGCCAGCAGCCTCAGAGGTAATGAGCAGTTCTTC CASSLRGNEQFF
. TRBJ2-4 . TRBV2 TGTGCCAGCAGTGTGGAAGCGGTAAAAGCCAAAAACATTCAGTACTTC CASSVEAVKAKNIQYF
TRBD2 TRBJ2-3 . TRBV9 TGTGCCAGCAGCGAGAGCGGGAGGGCCGGAGTAGATACGCAGTATTTT CASSESGRAGVDTQYF
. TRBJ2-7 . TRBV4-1 TGCGCCAGCAGCCAATCTCGGGCAGCCGAGCAGTACTTC CASSQSRAAEQYF
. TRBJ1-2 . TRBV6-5 TGTGCCAGCAGTTACGTGGAGGGACCTAACTATGGCTACACCTTC CASSYVEGPNYGYTF
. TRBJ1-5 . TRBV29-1 TGCAGCGTGGGAACAGCTAATAGCAATCAGCCCCAGCATTTT CSVGTANSNQPQHF
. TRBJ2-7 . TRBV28 TGTGCCAGCAGTTTTTCGGGTAGCTCCTACGAGCAGTACTTC CASSFSGSSYEQYF
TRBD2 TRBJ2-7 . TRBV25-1 TGTGCCAGCAGTGGCCGGAGTGGCGGGAGGGCCCCCTACGAGCAGTACTTC CASSGRSGGRAPYEQYF
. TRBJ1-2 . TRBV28 TGTGCCAGCAGTTTTGACGGTAACTATGGCTACACCTTC CASSFDGNYGYTF
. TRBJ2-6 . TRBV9 TGTGCCAGCAGCGTAGCCCGGTGGTCGCGGGACACGAGCTCTGGGGCCAACGTCCTGACTTTC CASSVARWSRDTSSGANVLTF
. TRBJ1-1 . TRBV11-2 TGTGCCAGCAGCTTAGGGTCTGCGGCCGAAGCTTTCTTT CASSLGSAAEAFF
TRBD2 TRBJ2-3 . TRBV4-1 TGCGCCAGCAGCCGGCTAGCGGGAGGCACAGATACGCAGTATTTT CASSRLAGGTDTQYF
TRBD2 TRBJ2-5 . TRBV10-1 TGCGCCAGCAGTGAGGGACTAGCGGGACAAGAGACCCAGTACTTC CASSEGLAGQETQYF
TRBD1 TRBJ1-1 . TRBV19 TGTGCCAGTAGTATTACAGGGGGGTTGAACACTGAAGCTTTCTTT CASSITGGLNTEAFF
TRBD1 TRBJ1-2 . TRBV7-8 TGTGCCAGCAGCTGGGACAGGGACTATGGCTACACCTTC CASSWDRDYGYTF
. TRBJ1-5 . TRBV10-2 TGCGCCAGCAGTGAGTCGGCCCGGACAGGCAATCAGCCCCAGCATTTT CASSESARTGNQPQHF